The subject of this entry is one T cell receptor (beta chain). What it recognizes is unknown. Sequencing was performed with immunoSEQ multiplex PCR; in TCRdb, only in-frame clones are kept and a portion is missing. Of 300,000 to 350,000 clones in the sample, roughly 84% were seen once. Trimming pared 1 base from V and 3 bases from J, leaving 9 bases between. Per the germline V gene, CDR1 is SEHNR and CDR2 is FQNEAQ (reference sequence). The CDR3 covers 14 residues. Regarding treatment: about 20 received Ad26.COV2.S at low or high dose, single or two shots; roughly 5 received placebo; per-sample allocation not given. Sampling took place 63 days after the first vaccine or placebo injection. The data belong to a study of Ad26.COV2.S vaccination and SARS-CoV-2 variants. Overall study: Ad26.COV2.S was injected intramuscularly once or twice, 56 days apart.

Regarding the study as a whole: Analyses that measured TCR breadth and depth may have underestimated total T cell responses.

The chain links TRBV7-9 to TRBJ1-1; D remains ambiguous. The receptor's source is a person aged 18-65 years who received the Ad26.COV2.S COVID-19 vaccine or a placebo. This material consisted of peripheral blood, taken in a trial of Ad26.COV2.S vaccine versus placebo. This CDR3 is CASSLETEDTEAFF. In nucleotides, the CDR3 is TGTGCCAGCAGCTTAGAGACGGAGGACACTGAAGCTTTCTTT.